This TCR beta chain was sequenced during a study of shared clonotypes between healthy human individuals. This CDR3 is 15 amino acids long. From germline, CDR1 is SGHNT and CDR2 YENEEA. V shed 5 bases and J 2 bases; nucleotides not matched to a gene: 6. Donors, without exception, were Caucasian adults residing in Nashville, Tennessee. In the CD4+ fraction, cells were divided into CD45RA+ naive and CD45RA-negative memory subsets. Study-wide points: Although depth was large, rarefaction showed that sequencing of the sorted subsets was incomplete.

As concerns this clone: The target antigen is unknown.

Method: immunoSEQ multiplex PCR; TCRdb's copy keeps in-frame clones and lacks some. The repertoire holds over 400,000 clones, with about 96% as singletons. Sequencing was performed on naive CD4+ T cells sorted from blood. Subset noted: CD45RA+ positively selected. The TCR was taken from a woman in her twenties or thirties in good health. The chain links TRBV11-3 to TRBJ2-7, with 10 bases identical to TRBD2. CDR3 in amino acids: CASSPRTSGTYEQYF. The CDR3 DNA reads TGTGCCAGCAGCCCCAGGACTAGCGGAACCTACGAGCAGTACTTC.